Sequencing of this T cell receptor (beta chain) was carried out in a study of T cells in Graves' hyperthyroidism and ophthalmopathy. For the study at large: Peripheral blood collection took place at initial diagnosis, before any treatment.

RNA transcripts yielded amplified TCR beta CDR3 regions. The TCR CDR3 first-round RT-PCR relied on the HTBI primer set. TCRdb re-called the multiplex PCR reads with MiXCR, one entry per CDR3 protein. This table holds about 400,000 distinct CDR3 sequences, roughly 14% found once. From germline, CDR1 is MNHEY and CDR2 SVGEGT. J lost 3 bases, V lost 6 bases, and 13 bases had no gene match. The CDR3 contains 18 residues. Study-wide results and limits: Also found in blood were most expanded thyroid clonotypes above 0.001.

This clonotype was counted ten times or more. The antigen remains unidentified. Individuals with ophthalmopathy presented a Clinical Activity Score of at least 3, a NOSPECS grade of at least 4 and a duration under 3 months. V is TRBV6-2 or TRBV6-3 and J is TRBJ2-7; 14 bases agree with TRBD2. The sequenced material came from blood. The clonotype comes from a man aged 18 to 30 with Graves' ophthalmopathy. This CDR3 reads CASRPGTSGSSGFYEQYF. In DNA form, the CDR3 reads TGTGCCAGCAGACCCGGGACTAGCGGGAGCTCAGGGTTCTACGAGCAGTACTTC.